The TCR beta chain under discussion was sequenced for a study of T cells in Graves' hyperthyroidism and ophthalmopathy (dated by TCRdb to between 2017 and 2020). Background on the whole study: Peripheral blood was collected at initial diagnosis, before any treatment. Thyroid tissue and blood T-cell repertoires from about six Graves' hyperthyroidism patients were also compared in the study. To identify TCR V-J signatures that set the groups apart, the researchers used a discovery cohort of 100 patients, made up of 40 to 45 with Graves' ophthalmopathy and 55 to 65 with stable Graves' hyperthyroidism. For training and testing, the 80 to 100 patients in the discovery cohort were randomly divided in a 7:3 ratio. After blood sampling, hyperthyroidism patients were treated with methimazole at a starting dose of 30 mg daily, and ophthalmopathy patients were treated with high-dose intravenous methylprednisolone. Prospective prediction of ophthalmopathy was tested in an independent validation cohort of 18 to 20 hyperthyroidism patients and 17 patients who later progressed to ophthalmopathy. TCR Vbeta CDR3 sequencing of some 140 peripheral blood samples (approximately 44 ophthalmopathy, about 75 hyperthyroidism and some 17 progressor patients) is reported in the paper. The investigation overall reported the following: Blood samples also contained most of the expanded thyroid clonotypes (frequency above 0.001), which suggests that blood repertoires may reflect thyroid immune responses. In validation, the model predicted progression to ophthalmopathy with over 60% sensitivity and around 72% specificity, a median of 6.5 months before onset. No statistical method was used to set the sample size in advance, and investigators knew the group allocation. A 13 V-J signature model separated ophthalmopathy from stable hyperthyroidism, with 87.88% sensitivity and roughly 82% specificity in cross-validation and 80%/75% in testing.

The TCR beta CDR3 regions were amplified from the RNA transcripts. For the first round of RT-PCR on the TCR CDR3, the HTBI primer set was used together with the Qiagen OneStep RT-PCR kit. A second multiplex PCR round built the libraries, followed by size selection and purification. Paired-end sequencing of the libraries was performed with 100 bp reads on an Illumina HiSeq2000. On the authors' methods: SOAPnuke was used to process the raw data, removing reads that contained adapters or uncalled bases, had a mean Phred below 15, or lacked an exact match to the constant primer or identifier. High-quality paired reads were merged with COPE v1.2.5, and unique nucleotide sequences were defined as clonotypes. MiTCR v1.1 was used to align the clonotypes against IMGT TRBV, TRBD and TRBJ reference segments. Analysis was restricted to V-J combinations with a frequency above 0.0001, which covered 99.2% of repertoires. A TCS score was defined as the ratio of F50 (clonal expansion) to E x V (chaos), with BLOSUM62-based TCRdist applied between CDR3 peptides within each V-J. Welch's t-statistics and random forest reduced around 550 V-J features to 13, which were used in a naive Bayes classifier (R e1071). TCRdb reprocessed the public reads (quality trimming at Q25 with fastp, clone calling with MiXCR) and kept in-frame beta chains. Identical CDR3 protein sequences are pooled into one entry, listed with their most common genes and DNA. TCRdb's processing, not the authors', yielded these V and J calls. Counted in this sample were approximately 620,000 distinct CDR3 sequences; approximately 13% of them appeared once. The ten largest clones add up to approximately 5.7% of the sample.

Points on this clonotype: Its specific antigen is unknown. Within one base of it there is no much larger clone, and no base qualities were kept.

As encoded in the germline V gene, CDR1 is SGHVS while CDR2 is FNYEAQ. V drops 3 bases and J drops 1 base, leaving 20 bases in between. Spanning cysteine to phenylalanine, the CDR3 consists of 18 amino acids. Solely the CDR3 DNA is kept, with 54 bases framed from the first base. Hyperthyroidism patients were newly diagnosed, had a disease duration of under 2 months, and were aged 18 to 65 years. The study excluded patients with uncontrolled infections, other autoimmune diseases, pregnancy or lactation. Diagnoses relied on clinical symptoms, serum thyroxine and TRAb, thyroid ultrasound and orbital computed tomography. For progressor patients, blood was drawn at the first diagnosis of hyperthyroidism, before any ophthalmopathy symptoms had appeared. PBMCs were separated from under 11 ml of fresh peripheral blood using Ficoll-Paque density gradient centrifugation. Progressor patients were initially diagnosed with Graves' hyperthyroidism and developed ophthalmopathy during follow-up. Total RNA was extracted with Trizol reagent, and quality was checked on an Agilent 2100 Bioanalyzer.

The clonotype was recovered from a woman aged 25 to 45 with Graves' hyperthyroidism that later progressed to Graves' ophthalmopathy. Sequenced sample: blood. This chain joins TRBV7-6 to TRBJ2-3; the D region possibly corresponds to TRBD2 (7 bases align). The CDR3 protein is CASSLGAGAGVRTDTQYF. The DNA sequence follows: TGTGCCAGCAGCTTGGGGGCGGGCGCGGGAGTTCGCACAGATACGCAGTATTTT.